This T cell receptor beta chain was observed in a study of identical twins. Notes on the study in general: The study found that models underestimated out-of-frame TCR alpha sharing in monozygotic twins. Invariant T cells like MAIT and iNKT could partly confound the zero-insertion analyses.

To note about this clonotype: Its antigen is as yet unknown.

The cDNA had a unique molecular identifier and a template-switch universal primer site. MiXCR, applied by TCRdb to the 5' RACE reads, yields one record per CDR3 protein. This table has a few hundred thousand distinct CDR3 sequences, around 24% appearing once. Germline CDR1 and CDR2: WSHSY and SAAADI. The CDR3 has 13 residues. Trimming took 7 bases from V and 7 from J; bases not matched to a gene: 10. Separately, the same data were catalogued under a study of T cells expressing NK-cell markers. From that study: In several donors, dominant clonotypes made up 28.3-60.1% of CD3+CD56-NKG2C+ cells.

The receptor was isolated from a woman aged 18-29 years in good health. The gene calls are TRBV10-2 and TRBJ2-7; 7 bases match TRBD2. Sequencing was performed on CD4+ T cells sorted from blood. The CDR3 sequence: CASKRRETGEQYF. CDR3 nucleotide sequence: TGCGCCAGCAAGAGGCGGGAGACTGGGGAGCAGTACTTC.